The 10 T cell receptor beta chains presented below share a single source sample, sequenced in a study of graft-versus-host responses after intestinal transplantation. Antigens of these TCRs are unknown. Profiled with immunoSEQ multiplex PCR; TCRdb holds only in-frame clones, not every one. The table lists some 110,000 clones, 90% to 95% of them singletons, with roughly 1.2% in the top ten. This material consisted of unstimulated CD8+ T cells sorted from spleen or lymph node cells, taken before transplant. All receptors derive from a human donor who was the organ donor for an intestinal transplant.

The chain links TRBV30 to TRBJ2-1; TRBD2 matches 7 bases. In germline, CDR1 is GTSNPN, CDR2 SVGIG (reference sequence). The V gene end was trimmed by 2 bases and the J gene end by 1 base; junction bases not matched to a gene: 5. This CDR3 region has 15 residues. The CDR3 loop is CAWSLGRTSYNEQFF. As DNA, the CDR3 is TGTGCCTGGAGTCTCGGGAGGACTTCCTACAATGAGCAGTTCTTC.

The chain recombines TRBV2 with TRBJ2-2; no definite D call. V lost 2 bases, J lost 3 bases, and 7 bases lay in between. This CDR3 spans 14 amino acids. Germline V gene lookup returns CDR1 SNHLY and CDR2 FYNNEI. The chain's CDR3 is CASSEPVDTGELFF. The CDR3 DNA reads as TGTGCCAGCAGTGAACCCGTGGACACCGGGGAGCTGTTTTTT.

Points on this clone: The sample carries other DNA sequences with the same CDR3. V is TRBV9 and J is TRBJ2-7, with D unclear. Trimming left V 0 bases short and J 2 bases short, with 6 bases between. The CDR3 spans 13 residues. Germline assignment: CDR1 SGDLS and CDR2 YYNGEE. In DNA form, the CDR3 reads TGTGCCAGCAGCGTAGCTCCAACCTACGAGCAGTACTTC. Translation gives CASSVAPTYEQYF.

The rearrangement joins TRBV25-1 to TRBJ1-1; tentative D call: TRBD1 (5 bases). Trimming left V 1 base short and J 4 bases short, with 13 bases between. Germline V lookup: CDR1 MGHDK, CDR2 SYGVNS. The CDR3 is made up of 15 amino acids. CDR3: CASSEFLGTGTEAFF. DNA for the CDR3: TGTGCCAGCAGTGAATTCTTGGGGACGGGCACTGAAGCTTTCTTT. Full variable domain (remainder filled in from reference TRBV25-1 and TRBJ1-1): EADIYQTPRYLVIGTGKKITLECSQTMGHDKMYWYQQDPGMELHLIHYSYGVNSTEKGDLSSESTVSRIRTEHFPLTLESARPSHTSQYLCASSEFLGTGTEAFFGQGTRLTVV.

The chain carries TRBV6-1 and TRBJ1-1, with no clear D. Per the germline V gene, CDR1 is MNHNS and CDR2 is SASEGT. V gave up 10 bases and J gave up 4 bases, with 16 bases separating them. This CDR3 contains 13 residues. The CDR3 region is CAITGYRATEAFF. DNA of the CDR3: TGTGCCATCACGGGTTACCGGGCCACTGAAGCTTTCTTT.

DNA for the CDR3: TGTGCCAGCAGCCCGGCTTATGTAGCCAAAAACATTCAGTACTTC. Translation gives CASSPAYVAKNIQYF. This chain joins TRBV28 and TRBJ2-4; D remains unclear. Germline lookup yields CDR1 MDHEN and CDR2 SYDVKM. This CDR3 has 15 residues. The V gene lost 6 bases and the J gene lost 0 bases, with 12 bases spanning the gap.

This clone was observed a handful of times. The rearrangement links TRBV6-6 to TRBJ1-5, with D possibly being TRBD1 (6 bases). Looked up from germline, CDR1 is MNHNY and CDR2 is SVGAGI (reference sequence). V was trimmed by 5 bases and J by 11 bases, leaving 16 bases between them. The CDR3 sequence is 13 residues long. CDR3 sequence: CASSARQERAQHF. In nucleotides, the CDR3 is TGTGCCAGCAGTGCGCGACAGGAGCGTGCCCAGCATTTT.

The chain employs TRBV7-6 and TRBJ2-7; 7 nucleotides align to TRBD1. CDR1 SGHVS and CDR2 FNYEAQ come from the germline V gene. CDR3 size: 15 residues. V was clipped by 5 bases and J by 0 bases; unmatched bases: 7. The CDR3 coding sequence is TGTGCCAGCAGCGACAGGGAGTCGCGCTCCTACGAGCAGTACTTC. It yields the protein CASSDRESRSYEQYF.

J is TRBJ2-1 and V is TRBV7-2; 10 bases fit TRBD2. The junction had 2 bases not matched to a gene; V was cut back by 4 bases and J by 5 bases. Germline-derived CDR1 and CDR2 are SGHTA and FQGNSA. The CDR3 runs to 14 residues. CDR3 bases: TGTGCCAGCAGCTCTCTAGCGGGAGACAATGAGCAGTTCTTC. Encoded protein: CASSSLAGDNEQFF.

V usage is TRBV19 and J usage is TRBJ1-1; D possibly corresponds to TRBD1 (5 bases). V lost 5 bases and J lost 5, with 12 bases in between. Germline V gene sequence: CDR1 LNHDA, CDR2 SQIVND (reference sequence). CDR3 size: 13 residues. The CDR3 DNA reads as TGTGCCAGTAGTCCCCTCGGGGGGACTGAAGCTTTCTTT. This translates into CASSPLGGTEAFF.